This T cell receptor beta chain was identified in a study of T cell changes during pregnancy in multiple sclerosis. CDR1 MNHEY and CDR2 SMNVEV come from the germline V gene (reference sequence). This CDR3 has 13 residues. Trimming shortened V by 4 bases and J by 8 bases, and 11 bases separated the two germline ends. Repertoires were generated with immunoSEQ multiplex PCR, while TCRdb's copy carries only in-frame clones and drops some. Here the sample spans approximately 100,000 clones, roughly nine tenths being singletons. The receptor's source is a female donor with multiple sclerosis, enrolled in a pregnancy study. The sequencing used peripheral blood, collected after pregnancy. The V and J genes are TRBV27 and TRBJ1-4; weak D call: TRBD1 (5 bases). The CDR3 bases are TGTGCCAGCAGTTCTATCAGGGCGGAAAAACTGTTTTTT. This sequence encodes CASSSIRAEKLFF.